This T cell receptor beta chain derives from a study of identifying expanded T cells in peripheral blood. Study outcomes and limitations: Approximately 1.1 clones differed between technical replicates, versus approximately 17 and 20 over time. Clone count variance between two-week samples rose with total template count.

This clone was observed a single time. What it binds is not known. Trimming took 5 bases from V and 0 from J, leaving 11 bases between them. Germline CDR1 reads SGHVS; CDR2 reads FNYEAQ. The CDR3 is made up of 16 amino acids. Only in-frame clones appear in the TCRdb table, and some are missing; sequencing was by immunoSEQ multiplex PCR. The profile shows about 100,000 clones, over 75% of them singletons. Collection occurred without any documented infections or immune events in donors. V usage is TRBV7-6 and J usage is TRBJ2-6, with no clear D. The sample was blood. The sequence came from a person aged 18-70 years in good health. The CDR3 spells CASSDGGRSGANVLTF. CDR3 nucleotides: TGTGCCAGCAGCGACGGTGGCCGCTCTGGGGCCAACGTCCTGACTTTC.